This note documents a single T cell receptor beta chain sequence. Its antigen is not identified. The PCR employed 60 Vbeta primers together with 13 Jbeta primers. Using immunoSEQ multiplex PCR, the repertoire was profiled, and TCRdb retains in-frame clones only, with some absent. There are 150,000 or so clones in the sample; 76% occur only once, and 0.7% to 0.85% lies in the top ten. This sample is part of a study of cytomegalovirus exposure and HLA in healthy donors. Whole-study findings and limits: Reports indicated that the classifier achieved high specificity and sensitivity in diagnosing cytomegalovirus status. The analysis excluded some indistinguishable V segments, including TRBV6-2 and TRBV6-3.

The V end was cut by 0 bases, the J end by 3 bases, with 13 bases between. This CDR3 has 16 residues. CDR1 is SGHNT and CDR2 is YYREEE in the germline V gene (reference sequence). The material sequenced was PBMCs. This sequence originates from a female donor in good health and CMV-seronegative. This chain connects TRBV5-4 to TRBJ1-3; D is ambiguous. In DNA, the CDR3 is TGTGCCAGCAGCTTGGGGCAACAGCTGCTTGGAAACACCATATATTTT. It codes for CASSLGQQLLGNTIYF.